The entry below gives a single TCR beta chain sequence along with its context. The assay was immunoSEQ multiplex PCR, and TCRdb's table has in-frame clones only and misses some. The table has approximately 180,000 clones, 88% seen once. The data belong to a study of blood T cell repertoires in COVID-19. Germline V CDR1 and CDR2: MNHEY, SMNVEV (reference sequence). The V end was cut by 0 bases, the J end by 2 bases, with 14 bases between. CDR3 length: 16 residues. The chain uses TRBV27 and TRBJ2-7; tentative D call: TRBD2 (5 bases). Specimen: peripheral blood. The sequence came from a man aged 35 to 55 with active or convalescent COVID-19. This chain's CDR3 is CASSLSTVGRAYEQYF. The CDR3, as DNA: TGTGCCAGCAGTTTATCGACGGTAGGGAGAGCCTACGAGCAGTACTTC.